Listed below are T cell receptor beta chains from one sample, sequenced in a study of shared clonotypes between healthy human individuals. TCRdb's copy holds only in-frame clones and misses some; the assay was immunoSEQ multiplex PCR. The sample records roughly 2.5 million clones, about 92% being singletons. The sample comprised naive CD4+ T cells sorted from blood. Receptors were obtained from a man aged 18 to 35 in good health. Both conserved end residues are part of each CDR3. The order of the fields is clone size, J gene, D gene, V gene, CDR3 DNA, CDR3 protein. A D gene is named only where the DNA matches it firmly. Size is omitted from some rows. Given values are once, few, many or a class for expanded clones.

size: -
J: TRBJ2-7
D: TRBD2
V: TRBV5-1
DNA: TGCGCCAGCAGCTTGAAACTAGCGGGAGGGTACGAGCAGTACTTC
CDR3: CASSLKLAGGYEQYF

size: once
J: TRBJ1-3
D: -
V: TRBV7-8
DNA: TGTGCCAGCAGCTTAGGACAGCCGACGCTTGGAAACACCATATATTTT
CDR3: CASSLGQPTLGNTIYF

size: few
J: TRBJ1-1
D: -
V: TRBV14
DNA: TGTGCCAGCAGCCAAGCGGGACGGATGGAAGCTTTCTTT
CDR3: CASSQAGRMEAFF

size: -
J: TRBJ1-4
D: -
V: TRBV2
DNA: TGTGCCAGCAGTGAGGGGCAAAAACTGTTTTTT
CDR3: CASSEGQKLFF

size: -
J: TRBJ1-2
D: -
V: TRBV5-4
DNA: TGTGCCAGCAGCCTCGGGACCGCACTTTCTCCCTATGGCTACACCTTC
CDR3: CASSLGTALSPYGYTF

size: -
J: TRBJ2-1
D: TRBD1
V: TRBV4-3
DNA: TGCGCCAGCAGCCAGGGACAGGGAAAGGCCTACAATGAGCAGTTCTTC
CDR3: CASSQGQGKAYNEQFF

size: -
J: TRBJ1-4
D: -
V: TRBV7-8
DNA: TGTGCCAGCAGCACTAGGACCGGGGGTAATGAAAAACTGTTTTTT
CDR3: CASSTRTGGNEKLFF

size: -
J: TRBJ1-6
D: TRBD1
V: TRBV6-1
DNA: TGTGCCAGCAGTGAGAACCGGGACAGGAATAATTCACCCCTCCACTTT
CDR3: CASSENRDRNNSPLHF

size: -
J: TRBJ1-5
D: TRBD1
V: TRBV19
DNA: TGTGCCAGTAGCGGGACAGGGGGTCCATATAGCAATCAGCCCCAGCATTTT
CDR3: CASSGTGGPYSNQPQHF

size: -
J: TRBJ2-3
D: TRBD2
V: TRBV5-1
DNA: TGCGCCAGCAGCTTTGGGACTAGCGGCGGCACAGATACGCAGTATTTT
CDR3: CASSFGTSGGTDTQYF

size: few
J: TRBJ1-1
D: -
V: TRBV4-1
DNA: TGCGCCAGCAGCCATGTTAACGTGGGGACTGAAGCTTTCTTT
CDR3: CASSHVNVGTEAFF

size: -
J: TRBJ2-1
D: TRBD2
V: TRBV6-5
DNA: TGTGCCAGCAGTAGAGGGACTAGCGCTACGAATGAGCAGTTCTTC
CDR3: CASSRGTSATNEQFF

size: -
J: TRBJ1-4
D: TRBD1
V: TRBV4-1
DNA: TGCGCCAGCAGCCGGGGACAGGGACCAGAAAAACTGTTTTTT
CDR3: CASSRGQGPEKLFF

size: -
J: TRBJ2-1
D: -
V: TRBV2
DNA: TGTGCCGTCGCTCGGACTTCCTTGAGGAATGAGCAGTTCTTC
CDR3: CAVARTSLRNEQFF

size: -
J: TRBJ2-2
D: -
V: TRBV6-5
DNA: TGTGCCAGCAGTTCACCTTTTACCGGGGAGCTGTTTTTT
CDR3: CASSSPFTGELFF

size: once
J: TRBJ2-3
D: -
V: TRBV18
DNA: TGTGCCAGCTCACCACAGAGAAAGACTAGCACAGATACGCAGTATTTT
CDR3: CASSPQRKTSTDTQYF

size: -
J: TRBJ1-3
D: TRBD1
V: TRBV18
DNA: TGTGCCAGCTCACCCTCGGGACAGGTAGCAAACACCATATATTTT
CDR3: CASSPSGQVANTIYF

size: -
J: TRBJ2-6
D: TRBD1
V: TRBV28
DNA: TGTGCCAGCAGGGGACAGCCCTCTGGGGCCAACGTCCTGACTTTC
CDR3: CASRGQPSGANVLTF

size: -
J: TRBJ1-2
D: TRBD1
V: TRBV19
DNA: TGTGCCAGTAGTAAGAGACAGGGGGCGCTGACAAATGGCTACACCTTC
CDR3: CASSKRQGALTNGYTF

size: -
J: TRBJ1-1
D: -
V: TRBV29-1
DNA: TGCAGCGTGACCGGACGGTTGAACACTGAAGCTTTCTTT
CDR3: CSVTGRLNTEAFF

size: -
J: TRBJ1-5
D: -
V: TRBV30
DNA: TGTGCCTGGAGTCAGGGGTCAGGCAATCAGCCCCAGCATTTT
CDR3: CAWSQGSGNQPQHF

size: -
J: TRBJ2-1
D: -
V: TRBV5-5
DNA: TGTGCCAGCAGCTTTTATTCTAGTGTGGGCAATGAGCAGTTCTTC
CDR3: CASSFYSSVGNEQFF

size: -
J: TRBJ2-3
D: -
V: TRBV7-2
DNA: TGTGCCAGCAGCTTTACCAGGACAGATACGCAGTATTTT
CDR3: CASSFTRTDTQYF

size: -
J: TRBJ1-1
D: -
V: TRBV11-1
DNA: TGTGCCAGCAGCGATAGACCTGGCTGGGGGACTGAAGCTTTCTTT
CDR3: CASSDRPGWGTEAFF

size: -
J: TRBJ2-2
D: -
V: TRBV10-3
DNA: TGTGCCATCAGTCTACTAGAGGCCGGGGAGCTGTTTTTT
CDR3: CAISLLEAGELFF

size: -
J: TRBJ2-5
D: -
V: TRBV6-5
DNA: TGTGCCAGCAGTCCCTGGACAGACCAAGAGACCCAGTACTTC
CDR3: CASSPWTDQETQYF

size: -
J: TRBJ2-7
D: -
V: TRBV10-3
DNA: TGTGCCATCAGTGACCAGGCTCGCACAGACTCAGGGGAGCAGTACTTC
CDR3: CAISDQARTDSGEQYF

size: -
J: TRBJ1-1
D: -
V: TRBV23-1
DNA: TGCGCCAGCCCCTTTCCCGGGAGGTACACTGAAGCTTTCTTT
CDR3: CASPFPGRYTEAFF